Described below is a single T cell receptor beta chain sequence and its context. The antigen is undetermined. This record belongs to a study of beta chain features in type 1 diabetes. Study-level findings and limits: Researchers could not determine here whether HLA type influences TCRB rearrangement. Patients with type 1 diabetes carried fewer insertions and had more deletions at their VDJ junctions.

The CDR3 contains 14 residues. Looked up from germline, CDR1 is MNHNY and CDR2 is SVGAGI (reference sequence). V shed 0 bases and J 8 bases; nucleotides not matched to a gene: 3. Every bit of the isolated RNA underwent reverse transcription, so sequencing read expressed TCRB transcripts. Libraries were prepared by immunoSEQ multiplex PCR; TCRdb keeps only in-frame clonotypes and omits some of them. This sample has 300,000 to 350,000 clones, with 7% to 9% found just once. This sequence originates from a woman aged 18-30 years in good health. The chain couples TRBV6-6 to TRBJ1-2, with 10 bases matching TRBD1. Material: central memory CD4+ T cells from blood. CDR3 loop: CASSYSGTGVGYTF. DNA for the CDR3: TGTGCCAGCAGTTACTCGGGGACAGGGGTCGGCTACACCTTC.